Only a few counts were recorded for the clone carrying this T cell receptor beta chain. The antigen is undetermined. Moderate-to-severe activity, with CAS ≥3, NOSPECS ≥4 and duration under 3 months, characterized the donors with ophthalmopathy. For repertoire sequencing, the TCR beta CDR3 regions were amplified from RNA transcripts. The first round was an RT-PCR with HTBI primers, and the second round was a multiplex PCR. TCRdb re-derived calls from the multiplex PCR reads in MiXCR, one entry per CDR3 protein. The sample carries more than 550,000 distinct CDR3 sequences, over 40% recorded once. This entry comes from a study of Graves' ophthalmopathy and Graves' hyperthyroidism. At the level of the study: Pretreatment peripheral blood was obtained at initial diagnosis. General study points: Most thyroid-expanded clonotypes exceeding 0.001 frequency were also found in blood.

This CDR3 has 16 amino acids. CDR1 and CDR2 (germline): SGHAT, FQNNGV. V was pared by 1 base and J by 5 bases, with 17 bases between. The rearrangement joins TRBV11-2 to TRBJ1-1; TRBD1 is a possible D gene (6 bases). This TCR was sampled from an adult man with Graves' ophthalmopathy. The source material was peripheral blood. Written as DNA, the CDR3 is TGTGCCAGCAGCTTAGTTTTCCGGGGGCTGCGGACTGAAGCTTTCTTT. Amino acid sequence: CASSLVFRGLRTEAFF.